The T cell receptor (beta chain) described here comes from a study of cytomegalovirus exposure and HLA in healthy donors. Study context: Of the donors genotyped, several hundred in all, about 80% fell in the Caucasian-associated ancestry cluster.

Remarks on this clone: The antigen remains unidentified.

Findings and caveats of the study: Further analysis, carried out later, found HLA-associated TCR beta chains more clonally expanded than equally common other chains. Cytomegalovirus-associated status was assigned to 150 or so TCR beta chains. There was a cluster of highly shared sequence variants that was likely a sequencing artifact.

Vbeta (60) and Jbeta (13) primers were used in the PCR. Sequenced by immunoSEQ multiplex PCR; TCRdb stores in-frame clones only, minus some. This table holds around 260,000 clones, about four fifths found once. Germline V gene sequence: CDR1 SGHRS, CDR2 YFSETQ. This CDR3 has 17 amino acids. V was cut by 0 bases and J by 0 bases, with 16 bases left in between. Source material: PBMCs. This chain connects TRBV5-1 to TRBJ2-7; tentatively, D is TRBD2 (6 bases). The TCR originated in a girl aged 2 to 9 in good health and CMV-seronegative. The CDR3 coding sequence is TGCGCCAGCAGCTTGGTTCCCGGCGCGGGGCGCTCCTACGAGCAGTACTTC. It specifies CASSLVPGAGRSYEQYF.